This T cell receptor (beta chain) was sequenced for a study of CD8 T cells in Susac syndrome. Germline CDR1 is SGHDT and CDR2 is YYEEEE. The CDR3 spans 15 residues. Losses at the gene ends were 4 bases for V and 4 bases for J; bases not matched to a gene: 10. When the RNA was reverse transcribed, random hexamers were used with an input of about 0.45 to 1 ug. It was immunoSEQ multiplex PCR that amplified TCR beta CDR3 across 54 Vbeta and 13 Jbeta. One entry per CDR3 protein results from TCRdb running MiXCR on the immunoSEQ multiplex PCR reads. Here the sample spans 150,000 to 200,000 distinct CDR3 sequences, 90% to 95% being singletons. Controls were healthy donors (matched for age and sex). Bulk CD8+ and CD4+ cells came from magnetic negative isolation; CD8+ TEMRA by FACS.

This sequence originates from a human donor in good health. Sequencing was done on a sample of CD4+ T cells from PBMCs. The chain has TRBV5-6 and TRBJ1-2, with TRBD1 matching 7 bases. CDR3 in DNA: TGTGCCAGCAGCCAAGGACAGGCCCGCATCTATGGCTACACCTTC. Its translation: CASSQGQARIYGYTF.